The rows below give T cell receptor beta chains drawn from one sample of a study of cytomegalovirus exposure and HLA in healthy donors. Assay: immunoSEQ multiplex PCR; the TCRdb copy retains only in-frame clones and omits some. The table records about 89,000 clones, about 80% of them present only once. Sequenced input: PBMCs. The receptors originated from a male donor in good health and CMV-seronegative. Both conserved end residues are part of each CDR3. A D gene is named only where the DNA matches it firmly. Expanded clones get a size class; other rows say once, few or many, or leave the size out.

J	size	D	V	CDR3	DNA
TRBJ2-3	.	TRBD2	TRBV5-1	CASRDELAGKGADTQYF	TGCGCCAGCAGGGACGAGCTAGCGGGAAAGGGGGCAGATACGCAGTATTTT
TRBJ1-2	.	.	TRBV7-2	CASSSGGKGYTF	TGTGCCAGCAGCTCGGGGGGGAAGGGCTACACCTTC
TRBJ1-1	.	.	TRBV7-3	CASSLRQVTEAFF	TGTGCCAGCAGCTTAAGACAAGTCACTGAAGCTTTCTTT
TRBJ1-2	.	TRBD1	TRBV5-4	CASSLLQGAIAHYTF	TGTGCCAGCAGCTTGTTGCAGGGGGCGATAGCTCACTACACCTTC
TRBJ2-7	.	.	TRBV5-1	CASSPSDRQLAYEQYF	TGCGCCAGCAGCCCCTCAGACAGGCAGCTCGCCTACGAGCAGTACTTC
TRBJ1-4	.	.	TRBV7-9	CASSSLGGAGSEKLFF	TGTGCCAGCAGCTCCCTAGGCGGGGCGGGGAGTGAAAAACTGTTTTTT
TRBJ2-1	few	TRBD1	TRBV19	CASSMGQGAPLEQFF	TGTGCCAGTAGTATGGGGCAGGGGGCCCCTCTCGAGCAGTTCTTC
TRBJ2-3	.	TRBD2	TRBV7-2	CASSQGLATDTQYF	TGTGCCAGCAGCCAGGGACTAGCAACAGATACGCAGTATTTT
TRBJ2-3	few	TRBD1	TRBV29-1	CSVEDIKTGGSDTQYF	TGCAGCGTTGAGGATATAAAGACAGGGGGCTCAGATACGCAGTATTTT
TRBJ2-5	.	.	TRBV25-1	CASSESVPKETQYF	TGTGCCAGCAGTGAATCGGTTCCAAAAGAGACCCAGTACTTC
TRBJ1-5	.	.	TRBV6-1	CASNEARPQHF	TGTGCCAGCAATGAGGCCCGGCCCCAGCATTTT
TRBJ2-7	.	.	TRBV15	CATSRDGLRDEQYF	TGTGCCACCAGCAGAGATGGGCTCAGAGACGAGCAGTACTTC
TRBJ2-1	.	TRBD2	TRBV11-2	CASSRTGTSEFYNEQFF	TGTGCCAGCAGCCGAACCGGGACTAGCGAATTTTACAATGAGCAGTTCTTC
TRBJ2-5	.	.	TRBV28	CASSLAGLQETQYF	TGTGCCAGCAGTTTAGCGGGTCTCCAAGAGACCCAGTACTTC
TRBJ2-6	.	TRBD2	TRBV7-2	CASSYRGGTPGANVLTF	TGTGCCAGCAGCTATAGGGGAGGGACCCCTGGGGCCAACGTCCTGACTTTC
TRBJ1-6	.	.	TRBV4-3	CASSPRHSYNSPLHF	TGCGCCAGCAGTCCCAGACACTCCTATAATTCACCCCTCCACTTT
TRBJ1-2	.	.	TRBV7-3	CASSLNPLSGGGYTF	TGTGCCAGCAGCTTAAACCCCCTCTCGGGAGGGGGCTACACCTTC
TRBJ2-7	.	.	TRBV7-6	CASSLRARNYEQYF	TGTGCCAGCAGCTTACGAGCTAGAAACTACGAGCAGTACTTC
TRBJ2-3	.	TRBD2	TRBV18	CASSPIPSGGGTDTQYF	TGTGCCAGCTCACCAATACCTAGCGGGGGAGGCACAGATACGCAGTATTTT
TRBJ1-1	.	.	TRBV29-1	CSAIPRPMNTEAFF	TGCAGCGCCATACCCCGTCCTATGAACACTGAAGCTTTCTTT
TRBJ1-2	.	.	TRBV9	CASSALQPDRPGYTF	TGTGCCAGCAGCGCCCTCCAACCGGACAGACCCGGCTACACCTTC
TRBJ1-1	.	.	TRBV6-6	CASSYSPGLNTEAFF	TGTGCCAGCAGTTACTCTCCAGGGTTGAACACTGAAGCTTTCTTT
TRBJ1-1	once	.	TRBV5-1	CASSLARTAYLNTEAFF	TGCGCCAGCAGCTTGGCTAGGACAGCCTACCTGAACACTGAAGCTTTCTTT
TRBJ2-3	few	.	TRBV7-2	CASSLRPGDLTDTQYF	TGTGCCAGCAGCTTAAGACCCGGGGATTTAACAGATACGCAGTATTTT
TRBJ2-1	once	.	TRBV29-1	CSVGRRGLINEQFF	TGCAGCGTAGGGAGGAGGGGTCTGATTAATGAGCAGTTCTTC
TRBJ2-1	.	TRBD1	TRBV10-3	CAISELGQGNEQFF	TGTGCCATCAGTGAGTTGGGACAGGGGAATGAGCAGTTCTTC
TRBJ1-2	once	TRBD1	TRBV4-3	CASSQDPGGNYGYTF	TGCGCCAGCAGCCAAGATCCAGGGGGAAACTATGGCTACACCTTC
TRBJ1-2	few	.	TRBV5-4	CASSLESWGRGGYTF	TGTGCCAGCAGCTTGGAATCGTGGGGTAGGGGGGGCTACACCTTC
TRBJ2-5	.	.	TRBV6-7	CASRCDTRKQETQYF	TGTGCCAGCAGATGCGACACAAGAAAGCAAGAGACCCAGTACTTC
TRBJ1-3	few	.	TRBV18	CASWMGLSGNTIYF	TGTGCCAGTTGGATGGGGCTCTCTGGAAACACCATATATTTT
TRBJ2-2	.	.	TRBV19	CASSIKGPNTGELFF	TGTGCCAGTAGTATTAAGGGGCCGAACACCGGGGAGCTGTTTTTT
TRBJ2-7	.	TRBD1	TRBV5-1	CASSLANQGAPEQYF	TGCGCCAGCAGCTTGGCCAACCAGGGGGCGCCCGAGCAGTACTTC
TRBJ2-5	few	.	TRBV28	CASSLLTQGRETQYF	TGTGCCAGCAGTTTATTGACACAGGGCCGTGAGACCCAGTACTTC
TRBJ1-5	.	.	TRBV19	CASRMEPLSNQPQHF	TGTGCCAGTAGAATGGAGCCTTTGAGCAATCAGCCCCAGCATTTT
TRBJ2-7	.	.	TRBV7-9	CASSPQGGVTYEQYF	TGTGCCAGCAGCCCCCAGGGCGGGGTGACCTACGAGCAGTACTTC
TRBJ2-1	.	TRBD2	TRBV6-1	CASQGTSGIIREQFF	TGTGCCAGCCAGGGGACTAGCGGGATTATTCGAGAGCAGTTCTTC
TRBJ2-5	.	.	TRBV9	CASSVEARETQYF	TGTGCCAGCAGCGTAGAAGCAAGAGAGACCCAGTACTTC
TRBJ1-2	.	.	TRBV5-1	CASSTSGVDVYTF	TGCGCCAGCAGCACCTCGGGGGTCGATGTCTACACCTTC
TRBJ2-7	.	TRBD1	TRBV5-1	CASSPGGTEIYEQYF	TGCGCCAGCAGCCCGGGTGGGACAGAAATCTACGAGCAGTACTTC
TRBJ1-2	.	TRBD1	TRBV28	CASRRFADRVGGYTF	TGTGCCAGCAGGCGGTTTGCGGACAGGGTGGGTGGCTACACCTTC
TRBJ2-7	.	TRBD1	TRBV7-2	CASSLGGQLSYEQYF	TGTGCCAGCAGCTTAGGGGGACAGCTCTCCTACGAGCAGTACTTC
TRBJ2-5	.	TRBD2	TRBV9	CASSVTGGPGETQYF	TGTGCCAGCAGCGTGACGGGAGGGCCAGGGGAGACCCAGTACTTC
TRBJ1-2	.	.	TRBV19	CASSIRGFYGYTF	TGTGCCAGTAGTATCCGGGGTTTTTATGGCTACACCTTC
TRBJ2-2	.	.	TRBV28	CASRGDTGELFF	TGTGCCAGCAGAGGGGACACCGGGGAGCTGTTTTTT
TRBJ2-5	few	TRBD2	TRBV28	CASSRVAGGRGTQYF	TGTGCCAGCAGTAGGGTAGCGGGGGGTCGCGGGACCCAGTACTTC
TRBJ1-1	.	.	TRBV15	CATSRGDILNTEAFF	TGTGCCACCAGCAGGGGGGACATCTTGAACACTGAAGCTTTCTTT
TRBJ2-3	.	.	TRBV18	CASSPPGGTADTQYF	TGTGCCAGCTCACCACCTGGGGGCACGGCAGATACGCAGTATTTT
TRBJ1-3	.	.	TRBV19	CASSIRLRTASGNTIYF	TGTGCCAGTAGTATTAGGTTACGTACAGCCTCTGGAAACACCATATATTTT
TRBJ1-6	.	.	TRBV5-1	CASSLAGDNSPLHF	TGCGCCAGCAGCTTGGCGGGGGATAATTCACCCCTCCACTTT
TRBJ1-6	.	.	TRBV14	CASRQVDNSPLHF	TGTGCCAGCCGACAGGTAGATAATTCACCCCTCCACTTT
TRBJ2-3	.	TRBD1	TRBV19	CASSAGTGDTDTQYF	TGTGCCAGTAGTGCCGGGACAGGGGACACAGATACGCAGTATTTT
TRBJ2-5	.	.	TRBV4-3	CASSRGTRGAQETQYF	TGCGCCAGCAGCCGCGGGACCAGAGGGGCACAAGAGACCCAGTACTTC
TRBJ1-4	.	TRBD1	TRBV4-3	CASSQPPGQGREKLFF	TGCGCCAGCAGCCAACCCCCGGGACAGGGTAGAGAAAAACTGTTTTTT
TRBJ2-2	.	.	TRBV27	CACRRQDGTGELFF	TGTGCCTGCCGGAGGCAGGACGGCACCGGGGAGCTGTTTTTT
TRBJ1-1	.	.	TRBV2	CASSPTGTEAFF	TGTGCCAGCAGTCCCACCGGGACTGAAGCTTTCTTT
TRBJ1-1	.	.	TRBV9	CASSVGAAMNTEAFF	TGTGCCAGCAGCGTAGGGGCAGCTATGAACACTGAAGCTTTCTTT
TRBJ1-2	.	TRBD1	TRBV7-9	CASSDRVPNYGYTF	TGTGCCAGCAGCGACAGGGTCCCTAACTATGGCTACACCTTC
TRBJ2-7	.	.	TRBV19	CASSRTGSYEQYF	TGTGCCAGTAGTCGGACGGGGTCATACGAGCAGTACTTC
TRBJ1-4	.	.	TRBV4-3	CASSQERLSTNEKLFF	TGCGCCAGCAGCCAAGAACGACTCTCAACTAATGAAAAACTGTTTTTT
TRBJ1-1	.	TRBD1	TRBV30	CAWSVGGDREWAFF	TGTGCCTGGAGTGTAGGAGGGGACAGGGAGTGGGCTTTCTTT